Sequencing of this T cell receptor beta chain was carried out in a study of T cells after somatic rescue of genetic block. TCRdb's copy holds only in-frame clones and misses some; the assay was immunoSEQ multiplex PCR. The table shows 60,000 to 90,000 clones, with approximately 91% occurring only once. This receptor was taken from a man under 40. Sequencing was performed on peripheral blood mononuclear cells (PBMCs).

CDR3 protein: CASSLEWGMYEKLFF. The CDR3 nucleotides are TGTGCCAGCAGCTTAGAATGGGGGATGTATGAAAAACTGTTTTTT. The chain is built from TRBV11-2 and TRBJ1-4; D possibly corresponds to TRBD1 (5 bases). This CDR3 is 15 amino acids long. Germline V gene lookup returns CDR1 SGHAT and CDR2 FQNNGV. Trimming removed 0 bases at V and 6 bases at J, with 11 bases between.